Listed below are T cell receptor beta chains from one sample, sequenced in a study of blood T cell repertoires in COVID-19. Libraries were prepared by immunoSEQ multiplex PCR; TCRdb keeps only in-frame clonotypes and omits some of them. The sample lists 300,000 to 400,000 clones, 86% seen once, with about 4% in the top ten. The sequencing sample was made of PBMCs or T cells enriched from blood (not recorded which). These receptors all come from a middle-aged woman with acute COVID-19. Each CDR3 is given with its conserved first and last residue. The order of the fields is V gene, J gene, clone size, D gene, CDR3 DNA, CDR3 protein. D genes are given only for firm matches. The size of a clone is reported for some rows only, either as once, few or many, or as a class for expanded clones.

TRBV9	TRBJ1-3	-	-	TGTGCCAGCAGCGTAGTCGGTGACAGCAGCTCTGGAAACACCATATATTTT	CASSVVGDSSSGNTIYF
TRBV4-1	TRBJ1-1	-	-	TGCGCCAGCAGCCCACAATACTCCCGCGTAAAGACTTCGGAAGCTTTCTTT	CASSPQYSRVKTSEAFF
TRBV7-2	TRBJ1-3	-	-	TGTGCCAGCAACCAACAGAGCTCTGGAAACACCATATATTTT	CASNQQSSGNTIYF
TRBV10-3	TRBJ1-4	-	-	TGTGCCATCAGTGAGTCTGGGCAGACTAATGAAAAACTGTTTTTT	CAISESGQTNEKLFF
TRBV5-1	TRBJ2-6	-	-	TGCGCCAGCAGCTTAGACAGCAGACCTGGGGCCAACGTCCTGACTTTC	CASSLDSRPGANVLTF
TRBV7-9	TRBJ1-1	once	TRBD1	TGTGCCAGCAGCGCAGCGAGGGGGCAAGTATTGGCTTTCTTT	CASSAARGQVLAFF
TRBV28	TRBJ1-2	-	-	TGTGCCAGCAGTTTACCAGGGACATTAGGGGACGGCTACACCTTC	CASSLPGTLGDGYTF
TRBV6-5	TRBJ2-3	few	-	TGTGCCAGCAGTCTCACACCCCCAGATACGCAGTATTTT	CASSLTPPDTQYF
TRBV11-2	TRBJ2-2	-	-	TGTGCCAGCAGCTTAGAAGTTAGCTGGCCCGGGGAGCTGTTTTTT	CASSLEVSWPGELFF
TRBV18	TRBJ1-1	-	-	TGTGCCAGCTCACCAACGCCTTTCTCAGGTACTGAAGCTTTCTTT	CASSPTPFSGTEAFF
TRBV9	TRBJ2-1	-	-	TGTGCCAGCAGCACGTTAGACAGACCCTACAATGAGCAGTTCTTC	CASSTLDRPYNEQFF
TRBV7-9	TRBJ1-4	-	-	TGTGCCAGCAGCTTAATCCCTCCGACAGGAGCAAATGAAAAACTGTTTTTT	CASSLIPPTGANEKLFF
TRBV3-1/TRBV3-2	TRBJ2-2	-	-	TGTGCCAGCAGACGGACGATTATGGAGGGGACCGGGGAGCTGTTTTTT	CASRRTIMEGTGELFF
TRBV14	TRBJ1-3	few	TRBD1	TGTGCCAGCAGCAGGGACAGACACACTGGAAACACCATATATTTT	CASSRDRHTGNTIYF
TRBV7-8	TRBJ1-2	once	TRBD1	TGTGCCAGCAGCTTCGCTGGGACAGGGCACTATGGCTACACCTTC	CASSFAGTGHYGYTF
TRBV11-2	TRBJ1-5	once	-	TGTGCCAGCAGCTTAGGGACAGAGTTATATAGCAATCAGCCCCAGCATTTT	CASSLGTELYSNQPQHF
TRBV14	TRBJ1-6	-	-	TGTGCCAGCAGTCTCGGACAGATAAGGAGTTCACCCCTCCACTTT	CASSLGQIRSSPLHF
TRBV7-8	TRBJ2-1	-	TRBD2	TGTGCCAGCAGCAGGGGACTAGCGGGAGAAGTTTTAGGCAATGAGCAGTTCTTC	CASSRGLAGEVLGNEQFF
TRBV7-9	TRBJ1-6	-	-	TGTGCCACCGCGGGGGAGGGTTCCTATAATTCACCCCTCCACTTT	CATAGEGSYNSPLHF
TRBV7-8	TRBJ2-1	-	TRBD2	TGTGCCAGCACCCGAAGTCTGGGACTAGCGGGAGAGCTCTCCTACAATGAGCAGTTCTTC	CASTRSLGLAGELSYNEQFF
TRBV27	TRBJ2-1	once	TRBD2	TGTGCCAGCAGTTTCATTACTAGCGGGAGATGGGGTGAGCAGTTCTTC	CASSFITSGRWGEQFF
TRBV19	TRBJ1-5	-	TRBD1	TGTGCCAGTAGTAACCCCGGACAGGGAGGCAATCAGCCCCAGCATTTT	CASSNPGQGGNQPQHF
TRBV4-3	TRBJ2-7	-	TRBD2	TGCGCCAGCAGCCAAGATATTAGCGGGGTCTCCTACGAGCAGTACTTC	CASSQDISGVSYEQYF
TRBV5-4	TRBJ1-1	-	TRBD1	TGTGCCAGCAGCTCTCGTACCGGGACAGGGGGCACTGAAGCTTTCTTT	CASSSRTGTGGTEAFF
TRBV3-1/TRBV3-2	TRBJ1-1	-	TRBD1	TGTGCCAGCAGCCACTCGGACAGGGGTGCTGAAGCTTTCTTT	CASSHSDRGAEAFF
TRBV5-8	TRBJ2-1	-	TRBD2	TGTGCCAGCAGCCCCCGTATTGGGCTAGCGGGCTCGAGCTCCTACAATGAGCAGTTCTTC	CASSPRIGLAGSSSYNEQFF
TRBV6-2/TRBV6-3	TRBJ2-1	-	-	TGTGCCAGCAGTACTCAAGTGGGGGCCTCGAATGAGCAGTTCTTC	CASSTQVGASNEQFF
TRBV15	TRBJ2-5	-	-	TGTGCCACCAGCAGAGAGAGGAGTCGGTGGAGAGAGACCCAGTACTTC	CATSRERSRWRETQYF
TRBV4-2	TRBJ1-1	many	-	TGTGCCAGCAGCCAAGTGATCGTGGGGGGGGGCGCGAACACTGAAGCTTTCTTT	CASSQVIVGGGANTEAFF
TRBV10-3	TRBJ2-1	-	-	TGTGCCATCAGTGCCTCGGGAGTAAGCTCCTACAATGAGCAGTTCTTC	CAISASGVSSYNEQFF
TRBV29-1	TRBJ1-1	-	TRBD1	TGCAGCGTTGAAGTAACCGGGACAGGGGTCGAAGCTTTCTTT	CSVEVTGTGVEAFF
TRBV12-3/TRBV12-4	TRBJ2-7	many	-	TGTGCCAGCTCAGGGACTCTCTCCTACGAGCAGTACTTC	CASSGTLSYEQYF
TRBV29-1	TRBJ2-2	-	-	TGCAGCGCTGTACAGATATCAGCGAACACCGGGGAGCTGTTTTTT	CSAVQISANTGELFF
TRBV6-2/TRBV6-3	TRBJ2-7	-	TRBD2	TGTGCCAGCAGTTTTCTGACTAGCAAGAATTACGAGCAGTACTTC	CASSFLTSKNYEQYF
TRBV6-5	TRBJ1-3	-	-	TGTGCCAGCAGTCTACAGGGCTCTGGAAACACCATATATTTT	CASSLQGSGNTIYF
TRBV19	TRBJ2-1	-	TRBD2	TGTGCCAGTAGCTCCATACTAGCGGGACCTAACAATGAGCAGTTCTTC	CASSSILAGPNNEQFF
TRBV7-9	TRBJ2-5	once	TRBD1	TGTGCCAGCAGCCCCCAGGACAGGATCTCACTCCAAGAGACCCAGTACTTC	CASSPQDRISLQETQYF
TRBV7-9	TRBJ1-2	-	-	TGTGCCAGCAGCTACTCCCCGACGGGGGGCTACACCTTC	CASSYSPTGGYTF
TRBV7-2	TRBJ2-1	-	TRBD1	TGTGCCAGCAGCACGACAGGGAGCTCCTACAATGAGCAGTTCTTC	CASSTTGSSYNEQFF
TRBV19	TRBJ1-2	once	-	TGTGCCAGTAGCAACCAGGGATATCTCTACGGCTACACCTTC	CASSNQGYLYGYTF
TRBV12-3/TRBV12-4	TRBJ1-5	-	-	TGTGCCAGCACGCGGGACAGCAATCAGCCCCAGCATTTT	CASTRDSNQPQHF
TRBV9	TRBJ1-1	-	-	TGTGCCAGCAGCGTAGTCGACAGTCGAAACACTGAAGCTTTCTTT	CASSVVDSRNTEAFF
TRBV5-4	TRBJ2-1	-	-	TGTGCCAGCAGCGCAACACGGGGGTCATATTACAATGAGCAGTTCTTC	CASSATRGSYYNEQFF
TRBV7-2	TRBJ1-4	-	-	TGTGCCAGCAGCCCCGGGGGGTTTGAAAAACTGTTTTTT	CASSPGGFEKLFF
TRBV11-3	TRBJ2-1	-	TRBD2	TGTGCCAGCAGCTTAAGCAGCGGGGGTAACAATGAGCAGTTCTTC	CASSLSSGGNNEQFF
TRBV19	TRBJ2-7	-	TRBD2	TGTGCCAGTAGTATTCGGGGACTAGCGGAAACCTACGAGCAGTACTTC	CASSIRGLAETYEQYF
TRBV27	TRBJ2-7	-	-	TGTGCCAGCAGTTATCTAGGGGGCGAGCAGTACTTC	CASSYLGGEQYF
TRBV7-6	TRBJ1-2	-	TRBD1	TGTGCCAGCAGCTTAGGTTCGGGACAGGGGGCTCCTTATGGCTACACCTTC	CASSLGSGQGAPYGYTF
TRBV19	TRBJ2-1	-	TRBD1	TGTGCCAGTAGTCCCAATAGGCGGACAGGGGACTACAATGAGCAGTTCTTC	CASSPNRRTGDYNEQFF
TRBV24-1	TRBJ2-1	-	TRBD2	TGTGCCACCAGTGATGCAGCGGGAGTTGACTACAATGAGCAGTTCTTC	CATSDAAGVDYNEQFF
TRBV7-6	TRBJ2-2	-	TRBD2	TGTGCCAGCAGCTCGACTACTAGCGCCGGGGAGCTGTTTTTT	CASSSTTSAGELFF
TRBV7-8	TRBJ2-2	-	-	TGTGCCAGCAGCTTCAAAACAACAGGAGTAACTACCGGGGAGCTGTTTTTT	CASSFKTTGVTTGELFF
TRBV2	TRBJ2-7	-	-	TGTGCCAGCAGTGAAGAATACTACGAGCAGTACTTC	CASSEEYYEQYF
TRBV5-1	TRBJ2-3	-	-	TGCGCCAGCAGCTTGGGTGGCAGTTACCGCACAGATACGCAGTATTTT	CASSLGGSYRTDTQYF